The source of this T cell receptor (beta chain) is a study of blood T cell repertoires in COVID-19. The wider study: Acute-phase and convalescent COVID-19 samples originated in the United States, Italy and Spain. T cells, B-cell-depleted T cells, or PBMCs provided the cDNA or gDNA that served as material.

It was during active infection that Seattle patients were enrolled and then longitudinally followed. The V gene's germline CDR1 is KGHSH and CDR2 LQKENI. The CDR3 loop spans 15 amino acids. Losses at the gene ends were 6 bases for V and 6 bases for J; bases not matched to a gene: 11. Original processing methods: Estimation of nucleated cell counts was performed using reference gene primer amplification. Method: immunoSEQ multiplex PCR; TCRdb's copy keeps in-frame clones and lacks some. The V and J calls and clone size are taken from that table; D and trimming were inferred from the DNA. The sample includes some 71,000 clones, 84% of them seen just once.

The material sequenced was peripheral blood. The genes are TRBV18 and TRBJ2-1, with 7 bases matching TRBD2. This clonotype originated in a man aged 50-59 years with COVID-19, enrolled during active disease. The DNA of the CDR3 is TGTGCCAGCTCCCGCAGCGGGACGCAGGGCAATGAGCAGTTCTTC. This gives the protein CASSRSGTQGNEQFF.